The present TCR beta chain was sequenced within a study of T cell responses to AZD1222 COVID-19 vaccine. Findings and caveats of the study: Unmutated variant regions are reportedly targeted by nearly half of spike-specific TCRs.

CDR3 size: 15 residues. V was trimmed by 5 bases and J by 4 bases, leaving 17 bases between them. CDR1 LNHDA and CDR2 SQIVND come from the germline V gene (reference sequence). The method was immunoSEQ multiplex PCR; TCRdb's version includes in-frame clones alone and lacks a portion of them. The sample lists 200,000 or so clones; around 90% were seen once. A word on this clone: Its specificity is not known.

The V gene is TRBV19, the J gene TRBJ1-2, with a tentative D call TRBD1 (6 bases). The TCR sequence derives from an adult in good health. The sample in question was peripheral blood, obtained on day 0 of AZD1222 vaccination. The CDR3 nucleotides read TGTGCCAGTAGTCCGAGGGGGAGACAGTCCTATGGCTACACCTTC. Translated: CASSPRGRQSYGYTF. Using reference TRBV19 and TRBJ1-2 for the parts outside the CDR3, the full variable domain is DGGITQSPKYLFRKEGQNVTLSCEQNLNHDAMYWYRQDPGQGLRLIYYSQIVNDFQKGDIAEGYSVSREKKESFPLTVTSAQKNPTAFYLCASSPRGRQSYGYTFGSGTRLTVV.